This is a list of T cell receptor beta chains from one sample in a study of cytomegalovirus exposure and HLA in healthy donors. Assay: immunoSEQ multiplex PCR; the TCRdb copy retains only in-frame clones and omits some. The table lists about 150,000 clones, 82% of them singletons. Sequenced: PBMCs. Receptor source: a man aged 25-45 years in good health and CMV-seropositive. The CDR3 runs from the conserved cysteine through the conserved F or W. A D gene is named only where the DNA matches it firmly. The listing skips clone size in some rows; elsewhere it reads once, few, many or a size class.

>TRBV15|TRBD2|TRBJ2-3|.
TGTGCCACCAGCAGAGCACTAGCGGGGGGGATGAATACGCAGTATTTT
CATSRALAGGMNTQYF
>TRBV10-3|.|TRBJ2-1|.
TGTGCCATCAGTGATGGAGAGTGGCAGTTCTTC
CAISDGEWQFF
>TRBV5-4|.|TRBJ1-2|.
TGTGCCAGCAGGACGGTATCAGGGGATTATGGCTACACCTTC
CASRTVSGDYGYTF
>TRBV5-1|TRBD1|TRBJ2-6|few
TGCGCCAGCAGCTTGGGGTTCGGAGTGGGACAGGGAGGCTCTGGGGCCAACGGCCTGACTTTC
CASSLGFGVGQGGSGANGLTF
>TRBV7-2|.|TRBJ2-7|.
TGTGCCAGCAGCTTCGACGGCTCGGAGGGAGAGCAGTACTTC
CASSFDGSEGEQYF
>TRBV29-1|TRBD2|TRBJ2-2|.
TGCAGCGTCATCGGGCTAGCGGGACTCACCGGGGAGCTGTTTTTT
CSVIGLAGLTGELFF
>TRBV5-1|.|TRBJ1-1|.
TGCGCCAGCAGTCCAGGCTATCAGTTCATGAACACTGAAGCTTTCTTT
CASSPGYQFMNTEAFF
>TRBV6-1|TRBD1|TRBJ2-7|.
TGTGCCAGCAGTGTCGACAGGGGTGAGCAGTACTTC
CASSVDRGEQYF
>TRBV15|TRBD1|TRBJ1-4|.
TGTGCCACCAGCAGCAGGACAGGGGCAGGGGAAAAACTGTTTTTT
CATSSRTGAGEKLFF
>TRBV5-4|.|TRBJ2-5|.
TGTGCCAGCAGCTTCTTAGAGACCCAGTACTTC
CASSFLETQYF
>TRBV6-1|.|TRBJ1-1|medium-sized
TGTGCCAGTAAGGGGCTCCCGAACACTGAAGCTTTCTTT
CASKGLPNTEAFF
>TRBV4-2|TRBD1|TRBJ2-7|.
TGTGCCAGCAGCCAGGGGGACAGATTCAGCTCCTACGAGCAGTACTTC
CASSQGDRFSSYEQYF
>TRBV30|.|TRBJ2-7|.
TGTGCCTGGAGTGTAGGGGTGGATTACGAGCAGTACTTC
CAWSVGVDYEQYF
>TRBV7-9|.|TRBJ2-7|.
TGTGCCAGCAGCCCCCGTCCCTTGAGCTCCTACGAGCAGTACTTC
CASSPRPLSSYEQYF
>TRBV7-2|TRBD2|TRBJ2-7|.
TGTGCCAGCAGCCCCTGGGCCCTCCCGGGACTAGCGGGAAACGAGCAGTACTTC
CASSPWALPGLAGNEQYF
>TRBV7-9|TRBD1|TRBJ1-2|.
TGTGCCGTCCGACAGGGCCCCATAGGCTACACCTTC
CAVRQGPIGYTF
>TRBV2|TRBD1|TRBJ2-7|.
TGTGCCAGCAGCCCCGGGACAGGGCAATACGAGCAGTACTTC
CASSPGTGQYEQYF
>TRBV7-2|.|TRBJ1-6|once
TGTGCCAGCAGCTCCCCAAATTCATCCCTCCACTTT
CASSSPNSSLHF
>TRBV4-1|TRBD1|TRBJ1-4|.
TGCGCCAGCAGCCAAGGGGGACAGGGAAACGAAAAACTGTTTTTT
CASSQGGQGNEKLFF
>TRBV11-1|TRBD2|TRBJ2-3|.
TGTGCCAGCAGCTCGGGATCCCTAGCGGGAGGGCCAACCACAGATACGCAGTATTTT
CASSSGSLAGGPTTDTQYF
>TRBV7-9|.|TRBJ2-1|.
TGTGCCAGCAGCTTCGACAGGAGACCGGACTACAATGAGCAGTTCTTC
CASSFDRRPDYNEQFF
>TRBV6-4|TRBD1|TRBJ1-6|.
TGTGCCAGCAGTGCAAGACAGGGTTATAATTCACCCCTCCACTTT
CASSARQGYNSPLHF
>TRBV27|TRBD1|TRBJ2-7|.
TGTGCCAGCAGCCGGGACAGGGGCCGCGCGGAGCAGTACTTC
CASSRDRGRAEQYF
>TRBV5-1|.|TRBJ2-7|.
TGCGCCAGCAGCTTGGCCTACAGGGTTCCCTACGAGCAGTACTTC
CASSLAYRVPYEQYF
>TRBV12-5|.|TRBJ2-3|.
TGTGCTAGTGGTCCCTCCTTCGGGGGAACGCAGTATTTT
CASGPSFGGTQYF
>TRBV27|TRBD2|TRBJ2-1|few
TGTGCCAGCAGTTTTAACATCGGACTAGCGCCGAATGAGCAGTTCTTC
CASSFNIGLAPNEQFF
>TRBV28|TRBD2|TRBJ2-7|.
TGTGCCAGCAGTGGGACTAGCGGGGTGACCAACTCCTACGAGCAGTACTTC
CASSGTSGVTNSYEQYF
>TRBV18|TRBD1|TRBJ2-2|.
TGTGCCAGCTCGGACAGGGCTGAAACCGGGGAGCTGTTTTTT
CASSDRAETGELFF
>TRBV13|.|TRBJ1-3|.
TGTGCCAGCGGCCCCTCTGGAAACACCATATATTTT
CASGPSGNTIYF
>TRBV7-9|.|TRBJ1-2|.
TGTGCCAGCAGCTCAGACACGAGTTATGGCTACACCTTC
CASSSDTSYGYTF
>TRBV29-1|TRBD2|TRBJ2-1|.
TGCAGCGTGACTAGCGGGGCTTACAATGAGCAGTTCTTC
CSVTSGAYNEQFF
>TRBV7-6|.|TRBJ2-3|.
TGTGCCAGCAGCTTAGCGCTTCTTGGCGGGGGCACAGATACGCAGTATTTT
CASSLALLGGGTDTQYF
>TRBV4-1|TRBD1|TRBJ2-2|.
TGCGCCAGCAGCCAATACCGGACAGGGGGAACCGGGGAGCTGTTTTTT
CASSQYRTGGTGELFF
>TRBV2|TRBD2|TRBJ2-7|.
TGTGCCAGCAGCCCGACTAGCGGGAGGACCTACGAGCAGTACTTC
CASSPTSGRTYEQYF
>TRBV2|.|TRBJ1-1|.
TGTGCCAGCAGTGAACGCCGAACAGCTAACACTGAAGCTTTCTTT
CASSERRTANTEAFF
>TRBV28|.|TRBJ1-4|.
TGTGCCAGCAGTTTAACAGGGTCCACTAATGAAAAACTGTTTTTT
CASSLTGSTNEKLFF
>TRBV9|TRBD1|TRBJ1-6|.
TGTGCCAGCAGCCCCCTCGACAGGGATAATTCACCCCTCCACTTT
CASSPLDRDNSPLHF
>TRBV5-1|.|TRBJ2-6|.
TGCGCCAGCAGCTTGACCCCACAGGGGGGGGTCAGCGGGGCCAACGTCCTGACTTTC
CASSLTPQGGVSGANVLTF
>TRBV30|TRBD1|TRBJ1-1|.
TGTGCCTGGAGTGCAGCCGGGACAGGGTTGTCTTTCTTT
CAWSAAGTGLSFF
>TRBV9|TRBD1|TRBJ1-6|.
TGTGCCAGCAGCCAGGGGGCAGGCATTTCACCCCTCCACTTT
CASSQGAGISPLHF
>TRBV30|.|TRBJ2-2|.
TGTGCCTGGAGTGTAACGGGGACCGGGGAGCTGTTTTTT
CAWSVTGTGELFF
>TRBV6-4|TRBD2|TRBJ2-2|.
TGTGCCAGCAGTGGACTAGCGTCAACCGGGGAGCTGTTTTTT
CASSGLASTGELFF
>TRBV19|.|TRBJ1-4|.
TGTGCCAGTAGTAGCCAGGGAGGGCCAACTAATGAAAAACTGTTTTTT
CASSSQGGPTNEKLFF
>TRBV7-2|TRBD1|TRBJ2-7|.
TGTGCCAGCAGCACCGGGACAGCCAGCTCCTACGAGCAGTACTTC
CASSTGTASSYEQYF
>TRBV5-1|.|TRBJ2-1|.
TGCGCCAGCAGCTTGGAAGCGGATTACAATGAGCAGTTCTTC
CASSLEADYNEQFF
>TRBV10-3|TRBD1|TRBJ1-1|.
TGTGCCATCAGCCTAGACAGGGGGGCTGAAGCTTTCTTT
CAISLDRGAEAFF
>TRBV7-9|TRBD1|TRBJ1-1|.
TGTGCCAGTGCAGGGGGCGAAACTGAAGCTTTCTTT
CASAGGETEAFF
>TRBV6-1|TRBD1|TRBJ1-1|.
TGTGCCAGCCAGGGGACAGGGGGCGCGGACACTGAAGCTTTCTTT
CASQGTGGADTEAFF
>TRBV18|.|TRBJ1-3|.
TGTGCCAGCTCAACGACGACCAGCGGCTCTGGAAACACCATATATTTT
CASSTTTSGSGNTIYF
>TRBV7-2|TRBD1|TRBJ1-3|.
TGTGCCAGCAGCTTAGTTACAGGGGCCTACTCTGGAAACACCATATATTTT
CASSLVTGAYSGNTIYF
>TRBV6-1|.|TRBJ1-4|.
TGTGCCAGCAGTGCGGCGGGGGGCTCCACTAATGAAAAACTGTTTTTT
CASSAAGGSTNEKLFF
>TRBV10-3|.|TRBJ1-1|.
TGTGCCATCAGGTCCTCGAACAGGGTGTCTGAAGCTTTCTTT
CAIRSSNRVSEAFF
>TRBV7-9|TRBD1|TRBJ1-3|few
TGTGCCAGCAACCCAGGGGGGCTCGGAAACACCATATATTTT
CASNPGGLGNTIYF
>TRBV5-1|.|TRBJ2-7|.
TGCGCCAGCAGACCGGGGTTAGCCTACGAGCAGTACTTC
CASRPGLAYEQYF